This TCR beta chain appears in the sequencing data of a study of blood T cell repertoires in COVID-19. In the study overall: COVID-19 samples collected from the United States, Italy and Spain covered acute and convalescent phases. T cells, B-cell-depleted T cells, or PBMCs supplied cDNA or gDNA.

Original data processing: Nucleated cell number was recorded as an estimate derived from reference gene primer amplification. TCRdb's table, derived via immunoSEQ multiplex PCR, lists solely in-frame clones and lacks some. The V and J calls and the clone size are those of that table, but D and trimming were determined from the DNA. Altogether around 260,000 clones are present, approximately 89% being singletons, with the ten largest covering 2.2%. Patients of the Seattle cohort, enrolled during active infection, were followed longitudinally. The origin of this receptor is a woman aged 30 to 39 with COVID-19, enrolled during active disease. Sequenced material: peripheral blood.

The CDR3 loop reads CASSEGLAGQGYEQYF. The CDR3 DNA reads as TGTGCCAGCAGCGAGGGACTAGCGGGACAGGGCTACGAGCAGTACTTC. This rearrangement joins TRBV3-1 (or the pseudogene TRBV3-2) to TRBJ2-7; the match to TRBD2 covers 13 bases. Trimming removed 5 bases from V and 3 bases from J; junction bases left unmatched: 7. The CDR3 runs to 16 residues. Germline CDR1 reads LGHDT; CDR2 reads YNNKEL (reference sequence).